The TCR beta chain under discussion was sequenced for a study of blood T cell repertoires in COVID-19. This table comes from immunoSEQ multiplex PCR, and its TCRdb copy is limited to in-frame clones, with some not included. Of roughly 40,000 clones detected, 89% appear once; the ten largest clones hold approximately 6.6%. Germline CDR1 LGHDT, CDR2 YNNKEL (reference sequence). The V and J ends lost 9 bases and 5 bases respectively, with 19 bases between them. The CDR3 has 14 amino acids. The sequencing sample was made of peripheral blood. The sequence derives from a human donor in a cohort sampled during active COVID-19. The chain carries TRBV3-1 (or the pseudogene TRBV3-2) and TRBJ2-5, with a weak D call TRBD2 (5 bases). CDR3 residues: CASSWAPRGETQYF. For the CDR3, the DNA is TGTGCCAGTTCTTGGGCACCCCGAGGGGAGACCCAGTACTTC.